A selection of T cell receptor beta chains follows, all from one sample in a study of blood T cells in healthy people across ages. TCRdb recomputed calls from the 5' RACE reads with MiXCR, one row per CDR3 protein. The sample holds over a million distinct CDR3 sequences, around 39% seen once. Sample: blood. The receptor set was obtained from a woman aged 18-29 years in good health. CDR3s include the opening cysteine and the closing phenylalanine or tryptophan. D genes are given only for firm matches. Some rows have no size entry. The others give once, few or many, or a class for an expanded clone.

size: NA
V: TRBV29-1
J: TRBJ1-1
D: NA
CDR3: CSASPSGTEAFF
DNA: TGCAGCGCCTCGCCGTCGGGCACTGAAGCTTTCTTT

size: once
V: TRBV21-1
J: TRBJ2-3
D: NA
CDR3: CASERVWTRKRPYTQYF
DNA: TGTGCCAGCGAACGAGTTTGGACTAGAAAAAGACCTTATACGCAGTATTTT

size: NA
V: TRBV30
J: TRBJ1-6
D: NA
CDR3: CGVSGCGNSPLHF
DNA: TGTGGGGTGTCGGGATGCGGTAATTCACCCCTCCACTTT

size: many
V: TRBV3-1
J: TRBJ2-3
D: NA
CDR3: CASSQVGQGTDTQYF
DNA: TGTGCCAGCAGCCAAGTCGGTCAGGGGACAGATACGCAGTATTTT

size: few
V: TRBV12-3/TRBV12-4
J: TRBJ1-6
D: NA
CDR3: CASSFPDSPLHF
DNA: TGTGCCAGCAGTTTCCCCGATTCACCCCTCCACTTT

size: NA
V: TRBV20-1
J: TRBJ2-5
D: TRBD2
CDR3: CSASAGLAGGFVETQYF
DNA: TGCAGTGCTAGTGCGGGACTAGCGGGGGGGTTCGTAGAGACCCAGTACTTC

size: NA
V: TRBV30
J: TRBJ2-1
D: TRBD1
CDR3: CAWDRVHEQFF
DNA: TGTGCCTGGGACAGGGTCCACGAGCAGTTCTTC

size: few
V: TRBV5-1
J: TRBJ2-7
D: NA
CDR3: CASSLVVGASYEQYF
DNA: TGCGCCAGCAGCTTGGTGGTGGGGGCTTCCTACGAGCAGTACTTC

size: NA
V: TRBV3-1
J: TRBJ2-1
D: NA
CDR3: CASSQVVRLQNNEQFF
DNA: TGTGCCAGCAGCCAAGTGGTTCGGCTCCAGAACAATGAGCAGTTCTTC

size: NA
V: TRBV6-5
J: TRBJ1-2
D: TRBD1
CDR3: CASSIPGQHGGYTF
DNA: TGTGCCAGCAGTATACCGGGACAGCACGGTGGCTACACCTTC

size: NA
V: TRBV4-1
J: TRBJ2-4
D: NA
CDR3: CASSHLGDGLNIQYF
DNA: TGCGCCAGCAGCCACCTTGGGGACGGATTAAACATTCAGTACTTC

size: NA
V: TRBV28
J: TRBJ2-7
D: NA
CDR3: CASSLTTVESYEQYF
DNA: TGTGCCAGCAGTTTAACTACGGTGGAGTCCTACGAGCAGTACTTC

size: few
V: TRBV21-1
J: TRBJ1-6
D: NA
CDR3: CASSKVDGYHNSPLHF
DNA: TGTGCCAGCAGCAAAGTAGACGGGTACCATAATTCACCCCTCCACTTT

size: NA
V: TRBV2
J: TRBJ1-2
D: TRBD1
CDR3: CASSEQGAFKGYTF
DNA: TGTGCCAGCAGTGAACAGGGGGCATTTAAGGGCTACACCTTC

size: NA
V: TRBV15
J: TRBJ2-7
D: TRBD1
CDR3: CATSRDHLGQGTYEQYF
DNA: TGTGCCACCAGCAGAGATCATCTCGGACAGGGGACCTACGAGCAGTACTTC

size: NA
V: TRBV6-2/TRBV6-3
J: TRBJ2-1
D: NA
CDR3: CASNRDDYNEQFF
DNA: TGTGCCAGCAACCGGGACGACTACAATGAGCAGTTCTTC

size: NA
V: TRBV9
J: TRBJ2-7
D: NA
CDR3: CASSVVPDLSYEQYF
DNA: TGTGCCAGCAGCGTAGTTCCGGACCTTTCCTACGAGCAGTACTTC

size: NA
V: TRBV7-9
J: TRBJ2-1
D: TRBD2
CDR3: CASTISGLAVGNEQFF
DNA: TGTGCCAGCACGATTTCGGGACTAGCGGTCGGGAATGAGCAGTTCTTC

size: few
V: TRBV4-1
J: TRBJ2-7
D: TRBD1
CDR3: CASSQTGGPYNEQYF
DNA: TGCGCCAGCAGCCAGACAGGGGGCCCCTACAATGAGCAGTACTTC

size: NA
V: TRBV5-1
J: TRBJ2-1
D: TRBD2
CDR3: CASSLAPGGNEQFF
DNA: TGCGCCAGCAGCTTGGCCCCGGGAGGCAATGAGCAGTTCTTC

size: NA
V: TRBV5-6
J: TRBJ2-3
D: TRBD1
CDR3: CASSPRQGRRTDTQYF
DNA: TGTGCCAGCAGCCCGCGACAGGGGCGGCGCACAGATACGCAGTATTTT

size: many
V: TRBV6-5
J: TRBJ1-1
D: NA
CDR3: CASSYGSEAFF
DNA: TGTGCCAGCAGTTACGGTAGTGAAGCTTTCTTT

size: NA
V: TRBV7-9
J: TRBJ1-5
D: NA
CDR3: CASSTKGGSNQPQHF
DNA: TGTGCCAGCAGCACCAAGGGGGGTAGCAATCAGCCCCAGCATTTT

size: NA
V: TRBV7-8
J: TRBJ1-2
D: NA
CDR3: CASSYTSSEGYGYTF
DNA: TGTGCCAGCAGCTACACGTCGTCAGAAGGCTATGGCTACACCTTC

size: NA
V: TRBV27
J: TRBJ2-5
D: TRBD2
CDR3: CASSLSGSGGVYNEQYF
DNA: TGTGCCAGCAGTTTATCAGGTAGCGGGGGAGTCTACAATGAGCAGTACTTC

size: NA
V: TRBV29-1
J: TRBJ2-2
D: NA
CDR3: CSVEDLGSYTGELFF
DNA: TGCAGCGTTGAAGATCTCGGGAGTTACACCGGGGAGCTGTTTTTT

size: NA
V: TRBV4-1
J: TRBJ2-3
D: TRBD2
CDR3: CASSPGLAWDTQYF
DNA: TGCGCCAGCAGCCCCGGACTAGCTTGGGATACGCAGTATTTT

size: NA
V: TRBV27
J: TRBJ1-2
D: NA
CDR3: CASSLEPWGGDGYTF
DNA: TGTGCCAGCAGTTTAGAGCCCTGGGGAGGCGATGGCTACACCTTC

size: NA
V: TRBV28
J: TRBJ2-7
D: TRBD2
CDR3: CASKFRGTTSYNEQYF
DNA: TGTGCCAGCAAGTTCCGGGGGACTACGTCCTACAATGAGCAGTACTTC

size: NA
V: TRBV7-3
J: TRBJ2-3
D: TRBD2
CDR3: CASSSSGGTSDTQYF
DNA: TGTGCCAGCAGTTCTAGCGGGGGGACGTCAGATACGCAGTATTTT

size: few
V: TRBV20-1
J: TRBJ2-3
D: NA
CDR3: CSARDWSGQSTDTQYF
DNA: TGCAGTGCTAGAGATTGGTCGGGCCAGAGCACAGATACGCAGTATTTT

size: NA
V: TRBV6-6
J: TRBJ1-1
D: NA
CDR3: CASSFLQGDTEAFF
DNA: TGTGCCAGCAGTTTCCTACAGGGAGACACTGAAGCTTTCTTT

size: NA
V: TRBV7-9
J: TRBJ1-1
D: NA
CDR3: CASSLETTEAFF
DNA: TGTGCCAGCAGCTTAGAGACCACTGAAGCTTTCTTT

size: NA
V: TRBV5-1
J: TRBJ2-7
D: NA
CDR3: CASSSGGHPTDNEQYF
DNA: TGCGCCAGCAGCTCCGGAGGACACCCCACAGACAATGAGCAGTACTTC

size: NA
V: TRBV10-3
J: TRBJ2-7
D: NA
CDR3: CAISESGSGYEQYF
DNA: TGTGCCATCAGTGAGTCGGGTAGTGGGTACGAGCAGTACTTC

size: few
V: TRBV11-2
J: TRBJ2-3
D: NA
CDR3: CASSPSPLGDTQYF
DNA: TGTGCCAGCAGCCCTTCACCCCTGGGTGATACGCAGTATTTT

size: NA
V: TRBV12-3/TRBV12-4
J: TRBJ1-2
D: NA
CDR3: CASSRSNYGYTF
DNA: TGTGCCAGCAGTCGAAGTAACTATGGCTACACCTTC

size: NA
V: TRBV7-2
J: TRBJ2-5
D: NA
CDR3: CASRTEGGATQYF
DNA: TGTGCCAGCAGGACCGAGGGGGGTGCGACCCAGTACTTC

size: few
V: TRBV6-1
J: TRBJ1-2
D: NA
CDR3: CASSTTGYGYTF
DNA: TGTGCCAGCAGTACCACAGGGTATGGCTACACCTTC

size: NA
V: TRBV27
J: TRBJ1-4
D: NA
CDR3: CASSSRPVLNEKLFF
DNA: TGTGCCAGCAGCTCCCGGCCGGTCCTCAATGAAAAACTGTTTTTT

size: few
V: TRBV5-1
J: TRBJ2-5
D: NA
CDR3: CASSDIIGETQYF
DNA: TGCGCCAGCAGCGACATCATTGGGGAGACCCAGTACTTC

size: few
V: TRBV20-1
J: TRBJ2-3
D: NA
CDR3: CSALGSALADTQYF
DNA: TGCAGTGCCCTCGGCAGCGCCCTCGCAGATACGCAGTATTTT

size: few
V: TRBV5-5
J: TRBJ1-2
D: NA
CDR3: CASSLIGTYGYTF
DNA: TGTGCCAGCAGCTTAATCGGAACCTATGGCTACACCTTC

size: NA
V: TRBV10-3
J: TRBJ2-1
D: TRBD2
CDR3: CAIRLETSGRNNEQFF
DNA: TGTGCCATCAGGCTCGAGACTAGCGGAAGAAACAATGAGCAGTTCTTC

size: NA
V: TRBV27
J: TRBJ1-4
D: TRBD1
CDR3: CASSSGWAGGNEKLFF
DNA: TGTGCCAGCAGTTCGGGGTGGGCAGGGGGTAATGAAAAACTGTTTTTT

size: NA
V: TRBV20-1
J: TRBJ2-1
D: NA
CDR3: CSAPRREQFF
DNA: TGCAGTGCCCCCCGTCGTGAGCAGTTCTTC

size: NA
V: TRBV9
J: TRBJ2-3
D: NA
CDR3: CASSRLVDNTDTQYF
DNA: TGTGCCAGCAGCCGACTAGTAGATAACACAGATACGCAGTATTTT

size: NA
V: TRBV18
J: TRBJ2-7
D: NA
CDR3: CASSPRGPGPYEQYF
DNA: TGTGCCAGCTCACCGCGTGGACCGGGTCCCTACGAGCAGTACTTC

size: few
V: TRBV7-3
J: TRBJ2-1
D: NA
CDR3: CASSPDSRDLEVNEQFF
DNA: TGTGCCAGCAGCCCCGACAGCCGGGACTTGGAAGTGAATGAGCAGTTCTTC

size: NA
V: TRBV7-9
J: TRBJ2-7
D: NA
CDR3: CASSSDRNSYEQYF
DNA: TGTGCCAGCAGCTCAGACAGAAACTCCTACGAGCAGTACTTC

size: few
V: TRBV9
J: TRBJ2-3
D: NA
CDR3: CASSVVEDTQYF
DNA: TGTGCCAGCAGCGTAGTTGAAGATACGCAGTATTTT

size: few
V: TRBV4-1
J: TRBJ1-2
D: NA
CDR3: CASSQDPGRVGGYTF
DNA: TGCGCCAGCAGCCAAGATCCCGGCAGGGTGGGTGGCTACACCTTC

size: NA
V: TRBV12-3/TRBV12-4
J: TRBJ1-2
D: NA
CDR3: CASGQGRGYGYTF
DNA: TGTGCCAGCGGTCAAGGTAGAGGCTATGGCTACACCTTC

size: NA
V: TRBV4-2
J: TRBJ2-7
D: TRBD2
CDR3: CASSQDYGGGYEQYF
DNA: TGTGCCAGCAGCCAAGATTACGGCGGGGGGTACGAGCAGTACTTC